The 20 T cell receptor beta chains reported below all come from one sample, sequenced in a study of T-cell reconstitution after alpha-beta-depleted transplantation in children. Library preparation (for TCRbeta) was performed with unique molecular identifiers. TCRdb re-called the PCR reads through MiXCR, storing one row per CDR3 protein. This sample has 450,000 to 500,000 distinct CDR3 sequences, with about an eighth found just once. The material was PBMCs from the stem cell graft donor, obtained from the stem cell graft. The receptors derive from a human donor who donated a stem cell graft to a child with combined immunodeficiency.

At least ten counts were recorded for this clonotype. The CDR3 spells CASSRASGIGTDTQYF. CDR3 nucleotides: TGTGCCAGCAGCCGCGCTAGCGGGATTGGCACAGATACGCAGTATTTT. The chain joins TRBV12-3 or TRBV12-4 to TRBJ2-3; 9 bases are shared with TRBD2. This CDR3 spans 16 amino acids. Trimming removed 6 bases from V and 1 base from J; junction bases left unmatched: 8.

This clonotype was recorded at least ten times. This rearrangement joins TRBV5-5 to TRBJ1-4; a weak D match, TRBD1 (5 bases). The CDR3 runs to 16 residues. The V gene's germline CDR1 is SGHKS and CDR2 YYEKEE (reference sequence). The germline V and J ends were trimmed by 1 base and 4 bases, with 14 bases remaining between them. The CDR3 here is CASSLYDDSSNEKLFF. The CDR3, as DNA: TGTGCCAGCAGCTTGTACGACGACAGCAGTAATGAAAAACTGTTTTTT.

This clonotype was recorded at least ten times. The chain employs TRBV28 and TRBJ1-6; tentatively, D is TRBD1 (6 bases). CDR3 length: 15 residues. In germline, CDR1 is MDHEN, CDR2 SYDVKM. Deletions cut 5 bases from V and 2 bases from J, with 10 bases between. The CDR3 reads CASSAQGPYNSPLHF. In DNA, the CDR3 is TGTGCCAGCAGTGCCCAGGGGCCCTATAATTCACCCCTCCACTTT.

The chain links TRBV7-6 to TRBJ2-7, with D perhaps assigned TRBD1 or TRBD2 (5 bases each). CDR1 is SGHVS, CDR2 FNYEAQ, per germline. V was shortened by 5 bases and J by 4 bases, with 18 bases between the two germline ends. The CDR3 has 15 amino acids. The CDR3 spells CASSGFRGIPYEQYF. The CDR3, as DNA: TGTGCCAGCAGCGGCTTCCGGGGCATCCCTTACGAGCAGTACTTC.

Ten or more counts support this clonotype. The chain combines TRBV12-3 or TRBV12-4 with TRBJ2-1; 8 bases match TRBD2. The J segment lost 2 bases and the V segment lost 6 bases, leaving 3 bases of the junction unmatched. The CDR3 contains 14 residues. The chain's CDR3 is CASSRGRTYNEQFF. The CDR3 nucleotides read TGTGCCAGCAGCCGCGGGAGGACCTACAATGAGCAGTTCTTC.

The table lists this clonotype with a few counts. This chain connects TRBV4-1 to TRBJ2-3; D might be TRBD1 or TRBD2, each matching 5 bases. V lost 1 base and J lost 2, with 10 bases in between. CDR1 is MGHRA, CDR2 YSYEKL, per germline. The CDR3 length is 15 residues. As DNA, the CDR3 is TGCGCCAGCAGCCAAGGACCGGGACCCACAGATACGCAGTATTTT. It yields the protein CASSQGPGPTDTQYF.

This clonotype was seen at least ten times. V gene TRBV12-3 or TRBV12-4 combines with J gene TRBJ2-2, with D hard to call. The CDR3 spans 12 residues. The germline V and J ends were trimmed by 8 bases and 2 bases, with 6 bases remaining between them. The CDR3 bases are TGTGCCAGCTGGTCCAACACCGGGGAGCTGTTTTTT. Translated, it gives CASWSNTGELFF.

This clonotype has at least ten counts. Germline and junction disagree at one end, which may indicate a read error. The rearrangement uses TRBV12-3 or TRBV12-4 and TRBJ2-7; TRBD1 aligns across 7 bases. CDR3 length equals 12 residues. The CDR3 DNA is TGTGCCAGCAGTGTTGGACAGGCCGTATGGAGCTTC. Amino acid sequence: CASSVGQAVWSF.

This clonotype was picked up many times. The chain has TRBV10-3 and TRBJ2-3; D gene uncertain. The CDR3 sequence is 14 residues long. V lost 2 bases and J lost 6, with 12 bases in between. Germline CDR1 is ENHRY and CDR2 is SYGVKD. The CDR3 DNA sequence: TGTGCCATCAGTGAGGCGCCCAGGCAGGATACGCAGTATTTT. Translated, it gives CAISEAPRQDTQYF.

This clonotype was seen a handful of times. V gene TRBV29-1 combines with J gene TRBJ2-2; 12 bases match TRBD2. The CDR3 is 15 residues long. The V gene end was trimmed by 5 bases and the J gene end by 6 bases; junction bases not matched to a gene: 7. Per the germline V gene, CDR1 is SQVTM and CDR2 is ANQGSEA. CDR3 DNA sequence: TGCAGCGTTCGCCTAGCGGGGGGGGCCGCCGGGGAGCTGTTTTTT. Protein: CSVRLAGGAAGELFF.

This clonotype was picked up one time. The DNA for the CDR3 is TGTGCCAGTGCCCGGACAGGGCAAGAGACCCAGTACTTC. Protein sequence: CASARTGQETQYF. The V and J genes are TRBV19 and TRBJ2-5, with 8 positions matching TRBD1. Trimming cost V 8 bases and J 2 bases; bases outside gene matches: 4. The germline gives CDR1 LNHDA, CDR2 SQIVND (reference sequence). The CDR3 extends over 13 amino acids.

The V call is TRBV27, the J call TRBJ2-3; D is ambiguous. In germline, CDR1 is MNHEY, CDR2 SMNVEV (reference sequence). V was pared by 6 bases and J by 6 bases, with 10 bases between. This CDR3 has 12 residues. The CDR3, as DNA: TGTGCCAGCAGGAAAAATTTGGATACGCAGTATTTT. It encodes CASRKNLDTQYF.

The chain links TRBV19 to TRBJ1-4; no firm D call. Germline V gives CDR1 LNHDA, CDR2 SQIVND (reference sequence). Trimming cost V 5 bases and J 0 bases, with 13 bases left between them. This CDR3 spans 16 amino acids. CDR3 protein: CASSAAGYATNEKLFF. DNA for the CDR3: TGTGCCAGTAGTGCTGCGGGGTACGCAACTAATGAAAAACTGTTTTTT.

Many counts were recorded for this clonotype. V is TRBV6-5 and J is TRBJ2-2; D not certain. Germline CDR1 MNHEY, CDR2 SVGAGI. Trimming took 0 bases from V and 6 from J, leaving 8 bases between them. The CDR3 extends over 14 amino acids. CDR3 in amino acids: CASSYSLSSGELFF. The CDR3 coding sequence is TGTGCCAGCAGTTACTCCCTTTCCTCCGGGGAGCTGTTTTTT.

The chain links TRBV7-9 to TRBJ2-1; possibly TRBD1 for D (7 bases). Germline-derived CDR1 and CDR2 are SEHNR and FQNEAQ (reference sequence). The CDR3 consists of 17 residues. The ends were cut back, 5 bases at V and 2 bases at J, with 19 bases in the middle. The CDR3, as DNA: TGTGCCAGCAGCCTCCCCGGAGCAGGGGGGACCTACAATGAGCAGTTCTTC. Translation: CASSLPGAGGTYNEQFF.

This clonotype was observed at least ten times. The chain links TRBV5-1 to TRBJ2-3; a possible D gene is TRBD1 (6 bases). Trimming stripped 3 bases from V and 8 bases from J, with 13 bases between. The CDR3 is made up of 13 amino acids. Germline lookup yields CDR1 SGHRS and CDR2 YFSETQ. The CDR3 spells CASSSAGEGTQYF. The CDR3 nucleotides read TGCGCCAGCAGCTCCGCAGGGGAAGGTACGCAGTATTTT.

Only a few counts were recorded for this clonotype. V gene TRBV9 combines with J gene TRBJ2-1; 8 bases agree with TRBD2. The V and J ends lost 5 bases and 4 bases, in that order; junction bases with no gene match: 11. Germline values: CDR1 SGDLS, CDR2 YYNGEE. The CDR3 totals 16 residues. As DNA, the CDR3 is TGTGCCAGCAGTATGGAGGGGTCTAGCGGGTACAATGAGCAGTTCTTC. Its protein is CASSMEGSSGYNEQFF.

The CDR3, as DNA: TGCGCCAGCAGCCCCGGGGGCACGAACACCGGGGAGCTGTTTTTT. It encodes CASSPGGTNTGELFF. The chain joins TRBV5-1 to TRBJ2-2, with D perhaps assigned TRBD1 or TRBD2 (6 bases each). The V end lost 4 bases, the J end lost 0 bases, and 10 bases lay between the germline ends. The CDR3 spans 15 residues. Germline V gene sequence: CDR1 SGHRS, CDR2 YFSETQ. Complete variable domain (other parts from reference TRBV5-1 and TRBJ2-2): KAGVTQTPRYLIKTRGQQVTLSCSPISGHRSVSWYQQTPGQGLQFLFEYFSETQRNKGNFPGRFSGRQFSNSRSEMNVSTLELGDSALYLCASSPGGTNTGELFFGEGSRLTVL.

The chain is built from TRBV7-2 and TRBJ2-5; 8 nucleotides line up with TRBD1. In germline, CDR1 is SGHTA, CDR2 FQGNSA. The J segment lost 5 bases and the V segment lost 3 bases, leaving 14 bases of the junction unmatched. CDR3 length: 17 amino acids. In DNA, the CDR3 is TGTGCCAGCAGCTTGGAGGTCGCGATGACAGGGGTGGAGACCCAGTACTTC. Translated: CASSLEVAMTGVETQYF.

J is TRBJ2-3 and V is TRBV5-1; D is undetermined. V lost 8 bases and J 4 bases, leaving 14 bases between the germline ends. This CDR3 has 13 residues. CDR1 and CDR2 (germline): SGHRS, YFSETQ. The DNA of the CDR3 is TGCGCCAGTAATAGGGATCCGGCAGATACGCAGTATTTT. Residues: CASNRDPADTQYF.